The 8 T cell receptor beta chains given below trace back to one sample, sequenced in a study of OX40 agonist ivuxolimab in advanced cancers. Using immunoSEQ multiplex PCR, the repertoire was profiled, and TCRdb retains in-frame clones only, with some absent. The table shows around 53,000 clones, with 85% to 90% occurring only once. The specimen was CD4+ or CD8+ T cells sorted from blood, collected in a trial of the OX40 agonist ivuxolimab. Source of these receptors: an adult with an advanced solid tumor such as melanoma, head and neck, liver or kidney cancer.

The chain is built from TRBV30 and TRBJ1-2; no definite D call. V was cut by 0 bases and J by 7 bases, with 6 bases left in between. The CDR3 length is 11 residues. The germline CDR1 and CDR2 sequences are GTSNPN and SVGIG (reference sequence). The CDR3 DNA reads TGTGCCTGGAGTGTTGGCCCTGGCTACACCTTC. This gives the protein CAWSVGPGYTF.

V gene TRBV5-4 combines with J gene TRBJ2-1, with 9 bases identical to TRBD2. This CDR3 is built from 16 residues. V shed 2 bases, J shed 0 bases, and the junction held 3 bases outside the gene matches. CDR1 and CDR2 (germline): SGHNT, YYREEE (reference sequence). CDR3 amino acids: CASSFGGGASYNEQFF. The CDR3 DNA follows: TGTGCCAGCAGCTTTGGCGGGGGGGCCTCCTACAATGAGCAGTTCTTC.

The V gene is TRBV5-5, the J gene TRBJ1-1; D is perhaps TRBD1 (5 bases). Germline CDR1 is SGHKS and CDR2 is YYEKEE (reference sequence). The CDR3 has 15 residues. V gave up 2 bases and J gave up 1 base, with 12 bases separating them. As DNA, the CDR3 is TGTGCCAGCAGCTTAGGCGGGACGGAGAACACTGAAGCTTTCTTT. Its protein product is CASSLGGTENTEAFF.

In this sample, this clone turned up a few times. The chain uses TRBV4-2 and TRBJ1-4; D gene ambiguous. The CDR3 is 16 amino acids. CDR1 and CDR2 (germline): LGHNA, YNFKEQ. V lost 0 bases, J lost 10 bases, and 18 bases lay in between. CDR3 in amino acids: CASSQDEAGLSGKLFF. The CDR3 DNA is TGTGCCAGCAGCCAAGATGAGGCCGGATTATCGGGAAAACTGTTTTTT.

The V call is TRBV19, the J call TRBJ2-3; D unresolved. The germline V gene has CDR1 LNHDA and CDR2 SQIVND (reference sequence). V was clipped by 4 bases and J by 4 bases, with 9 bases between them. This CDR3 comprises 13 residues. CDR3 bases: TGTGCCAGTAGTAGCGGTTCCCCAGATACGCAGTATTTT. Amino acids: CASSSGSPDTQYF.

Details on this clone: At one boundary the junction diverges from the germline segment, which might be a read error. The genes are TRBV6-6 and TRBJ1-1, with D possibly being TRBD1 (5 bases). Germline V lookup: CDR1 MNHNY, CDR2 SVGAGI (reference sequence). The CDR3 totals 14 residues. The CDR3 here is CAISEEARDTEAFF. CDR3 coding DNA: TGTGCCATCAGTGAGGAGGCCAGGGACACTGAAGCTTTCTTT.

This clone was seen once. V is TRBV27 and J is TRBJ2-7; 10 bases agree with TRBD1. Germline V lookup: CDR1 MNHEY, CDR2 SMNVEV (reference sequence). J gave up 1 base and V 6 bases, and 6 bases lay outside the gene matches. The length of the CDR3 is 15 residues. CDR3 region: CASSYRDRGSYEQYF. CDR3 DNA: TGTGCCAGCAGCTACCGGGACAGGGGTTCCTACGAGCAGTACTTC.

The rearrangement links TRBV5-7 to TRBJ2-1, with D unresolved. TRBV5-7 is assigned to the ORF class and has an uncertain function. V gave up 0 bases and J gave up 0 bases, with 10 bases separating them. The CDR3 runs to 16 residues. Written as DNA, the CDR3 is TGTGCCAGCAGCTTGGAGAGGCGGACCTCCTACAATGAGCAGTTCTTC. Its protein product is CASSLERRTSYNEQFF.